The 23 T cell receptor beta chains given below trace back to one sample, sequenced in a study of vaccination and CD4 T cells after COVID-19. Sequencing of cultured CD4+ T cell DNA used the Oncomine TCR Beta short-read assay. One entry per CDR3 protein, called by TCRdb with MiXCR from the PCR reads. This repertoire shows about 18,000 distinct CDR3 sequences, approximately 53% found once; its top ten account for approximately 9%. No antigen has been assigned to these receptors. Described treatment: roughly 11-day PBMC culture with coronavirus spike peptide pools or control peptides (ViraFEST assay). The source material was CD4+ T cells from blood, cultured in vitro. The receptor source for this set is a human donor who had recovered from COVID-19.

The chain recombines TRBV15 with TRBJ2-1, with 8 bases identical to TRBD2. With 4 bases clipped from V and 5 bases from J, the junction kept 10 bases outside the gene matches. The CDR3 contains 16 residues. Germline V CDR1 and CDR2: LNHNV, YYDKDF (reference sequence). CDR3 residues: CATSTRTSHSDNEQFF. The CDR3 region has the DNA TGTGCCACCAGCACTAGGACTAGCCATAGTGACAATGAGCAGTTCTTC.

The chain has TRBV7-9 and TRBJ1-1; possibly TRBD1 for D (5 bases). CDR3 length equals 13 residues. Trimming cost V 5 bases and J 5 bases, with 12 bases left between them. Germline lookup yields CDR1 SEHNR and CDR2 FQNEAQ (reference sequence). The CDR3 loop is CASSRGEGTEAFF. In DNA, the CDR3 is TGTGCCAGCAGCCGCGGGGAGGGGACTGAAGCTTTCTTT.

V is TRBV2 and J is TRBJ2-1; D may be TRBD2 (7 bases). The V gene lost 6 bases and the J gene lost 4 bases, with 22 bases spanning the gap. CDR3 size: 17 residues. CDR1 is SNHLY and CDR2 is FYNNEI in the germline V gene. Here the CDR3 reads CASSPLGGLSLYNEQFF. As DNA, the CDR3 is TGTGCCAGCAGCCCCTTGGGGGGGCTATCGCTTTACAATGAGCAGTTCTTC.

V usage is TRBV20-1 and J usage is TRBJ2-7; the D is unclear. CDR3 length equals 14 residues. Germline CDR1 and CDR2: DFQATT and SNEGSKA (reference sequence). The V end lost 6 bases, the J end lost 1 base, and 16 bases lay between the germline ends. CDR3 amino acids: CSAATGAISYEQYF. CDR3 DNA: TGCAGTGCCGCTACGGGCGCGATATCCTACGAGCAGTACTTC.

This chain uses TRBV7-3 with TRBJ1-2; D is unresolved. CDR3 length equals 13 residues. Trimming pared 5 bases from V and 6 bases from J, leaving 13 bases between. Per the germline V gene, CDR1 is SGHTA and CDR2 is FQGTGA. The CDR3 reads CASSLGVGNGYTF. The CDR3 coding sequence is TGTGCCAGCAGCCTTGGGGTAGGGAATGGCTACACCTTC. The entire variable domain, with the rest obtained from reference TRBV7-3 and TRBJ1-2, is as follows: GAGVSQTPSNKVTEKGKYVELRCDPISGHTALYWYRQSLGQGPEFLIYFQGTGAADDSGLPNDRFFAVRPEGSVSTLKIQRTERGDSAVYLCASSLGVGNGYTFGSGTRLTVV.

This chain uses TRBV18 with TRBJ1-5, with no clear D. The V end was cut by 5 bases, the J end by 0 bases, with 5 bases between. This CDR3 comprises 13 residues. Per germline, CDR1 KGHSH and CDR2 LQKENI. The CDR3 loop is CASSSDSNQPQHF. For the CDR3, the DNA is TGTGCCAGCTCATCCGATAGCAATCAGCCCCAGCATTTT.

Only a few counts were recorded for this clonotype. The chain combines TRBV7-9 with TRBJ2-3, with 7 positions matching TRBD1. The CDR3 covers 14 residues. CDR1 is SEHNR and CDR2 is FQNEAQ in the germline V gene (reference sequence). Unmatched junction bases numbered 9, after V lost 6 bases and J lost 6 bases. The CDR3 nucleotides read TGTGCCAGCAGTAAGGGGGCGCACATGGATACGCAGTATTTT. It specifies CASSKGAHMDTQYF.

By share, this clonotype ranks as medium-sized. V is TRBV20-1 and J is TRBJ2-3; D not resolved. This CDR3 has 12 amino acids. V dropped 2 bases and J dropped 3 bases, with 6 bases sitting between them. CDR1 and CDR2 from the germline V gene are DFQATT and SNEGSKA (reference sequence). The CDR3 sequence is CSARLGTDTQYF. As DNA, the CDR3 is TGCAGTGCTAGACTAGGAACAGATACGCAGTATTTT.

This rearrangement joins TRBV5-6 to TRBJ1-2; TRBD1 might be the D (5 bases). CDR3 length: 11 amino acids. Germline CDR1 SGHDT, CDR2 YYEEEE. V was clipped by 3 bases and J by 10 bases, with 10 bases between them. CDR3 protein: CASSSEGTYTF. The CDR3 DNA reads TGTGCCAGCAGCTCGGAGGGGACCTACACCTTC.

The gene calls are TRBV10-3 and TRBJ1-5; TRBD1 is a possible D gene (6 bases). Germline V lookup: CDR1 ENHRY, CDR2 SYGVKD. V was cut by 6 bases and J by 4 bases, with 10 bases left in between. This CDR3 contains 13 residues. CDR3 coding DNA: TGTGCCATCAGACAGGGCCTGAATCAGCCCCAGCATTTT. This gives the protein CAIRQGLNQPQHF.

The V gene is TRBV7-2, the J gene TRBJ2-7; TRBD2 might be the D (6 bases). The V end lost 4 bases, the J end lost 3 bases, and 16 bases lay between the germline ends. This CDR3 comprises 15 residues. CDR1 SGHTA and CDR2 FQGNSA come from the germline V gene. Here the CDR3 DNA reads TGTGCCAGCAGCTCAAGGCCGGGACTGAACTACGAGCAGTACTTC. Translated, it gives CASSSRPGLNYEQYF.

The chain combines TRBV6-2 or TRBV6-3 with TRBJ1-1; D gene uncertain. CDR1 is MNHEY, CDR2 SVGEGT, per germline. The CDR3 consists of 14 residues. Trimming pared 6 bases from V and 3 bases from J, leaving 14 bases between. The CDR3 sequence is CASSKRRRDTEAFF. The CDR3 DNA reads TGTGCCAGCAGCAAGCGAAGGAGGGACACTGAAGCTTTCTTT.

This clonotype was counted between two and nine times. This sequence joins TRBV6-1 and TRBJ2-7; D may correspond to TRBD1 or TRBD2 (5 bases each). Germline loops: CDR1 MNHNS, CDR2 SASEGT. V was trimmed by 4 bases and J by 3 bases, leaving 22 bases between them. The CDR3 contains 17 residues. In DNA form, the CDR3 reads TGTGCCAGCAGTGTGGTGGTTGGGGACGGGGAACACTACGAGCAGTACTTC. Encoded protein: CASSVVVGDGEHYEQYF.

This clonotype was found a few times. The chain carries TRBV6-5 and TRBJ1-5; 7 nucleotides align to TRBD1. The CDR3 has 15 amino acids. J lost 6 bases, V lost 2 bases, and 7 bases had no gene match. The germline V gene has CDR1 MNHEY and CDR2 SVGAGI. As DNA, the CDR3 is TGTGCCAGCAGTTACGGCAGGGGGGTAGGTCAGCCCCAGCATTTT. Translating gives CASSYGRGVGQPQHF.

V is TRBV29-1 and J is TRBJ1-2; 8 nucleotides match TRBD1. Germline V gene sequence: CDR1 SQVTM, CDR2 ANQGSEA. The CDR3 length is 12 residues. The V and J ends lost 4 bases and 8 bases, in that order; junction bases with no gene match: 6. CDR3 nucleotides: TGCAGCGTTGCCGGACAGGGCAGAGGCTACACCTTC. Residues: CSVAGQGRGYTF. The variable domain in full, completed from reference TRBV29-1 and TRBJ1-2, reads SAVISQKPSRDICQRGTSLTIQCQVDSQVTMMFWYRQQPGQSLTLIATANQGSEATYESGFVIDKFPISRPNLTFSTLTVSNMSPEDSSIYLCSVAGQGRGYTFGSGTRLTVV.

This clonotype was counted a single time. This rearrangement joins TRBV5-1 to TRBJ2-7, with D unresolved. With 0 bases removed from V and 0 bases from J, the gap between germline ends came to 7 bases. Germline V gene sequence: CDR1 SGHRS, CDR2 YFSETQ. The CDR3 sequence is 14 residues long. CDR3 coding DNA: TGCGCCAGCAGCTTGGAAGTGCCCTCCTACGAGCAGTACTTC. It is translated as CASSLEVPSYEQYF.

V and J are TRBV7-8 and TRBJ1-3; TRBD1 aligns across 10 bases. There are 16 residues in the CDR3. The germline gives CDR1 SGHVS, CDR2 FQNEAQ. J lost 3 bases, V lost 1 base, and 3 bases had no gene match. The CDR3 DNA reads TGTGCCAGCAGCTTAGTCGGACAGGGGGTTGGAAACACCATATATTTT. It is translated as CASSLVGQGVGNTIYF.

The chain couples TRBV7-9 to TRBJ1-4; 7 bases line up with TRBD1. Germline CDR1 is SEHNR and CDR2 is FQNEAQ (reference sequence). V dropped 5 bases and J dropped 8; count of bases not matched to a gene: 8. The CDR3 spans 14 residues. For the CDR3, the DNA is TGTGCCAGCAGCCAGGACAGGCTCCAGGAAAAACTGTTTTTT. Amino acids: CASSQDRLQEKLFF.

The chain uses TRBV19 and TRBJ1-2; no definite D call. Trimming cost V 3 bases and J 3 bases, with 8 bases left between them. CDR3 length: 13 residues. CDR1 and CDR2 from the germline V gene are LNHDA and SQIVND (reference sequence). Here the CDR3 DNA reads TGTGCCAGTAGTATCGACCGCGACTATGGCTACACCTTC. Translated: CASSIDRDYGYTF.

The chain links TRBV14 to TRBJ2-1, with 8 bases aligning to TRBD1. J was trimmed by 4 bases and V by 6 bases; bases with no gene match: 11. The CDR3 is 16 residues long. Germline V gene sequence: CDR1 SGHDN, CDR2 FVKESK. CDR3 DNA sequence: TGTGCCAGCAGTCCTAGGACAGGGAGCCAATACAATGAGCAGTTCTTC. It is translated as CASSPRTGSQYNEQFF. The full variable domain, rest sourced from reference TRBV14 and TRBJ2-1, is EAGVTQFPSHSVIEKGQTVTLRCDPISGHDNLYWYRRVMGKEIKFLLHFVKESKQDESGMPNNRFLAERTGGTYSTLKVQPAELEDSGVYFCASSPRTGSQYNEQFFGPGTRLTVL.

CDR3: CASSLSGTSGSNEQFF. Here the CDR3 DNA reads TGTGCCAGCAGCTTAAGTGGGACTAGCGGGTCGAATGAGCAGTTCTTC. This chain links TRBV11-3 with TRBJ2-1, with 12 bases matching TRBD2. The CDR3 has 16 amino acids. Germline V gene lookup returns CDR1 SGHNT and CDR2 YENEEA. The junction had 6 bases not matched to a gene; V was cut back by 2 bases and J by 7 bases. Using reference TRBV11-3 and TRBJ2-1 for the parts outside the CDR3, the full variable domain is EAGVVQSPRYKIIEKKQPVAFWCNPISGHNTLYWYLQNLGQGPELLIRYENEEAVDDSQLPKDRFSAERLKGVDSTLKIQPAELGDSAVYLCASSLSGTSGSNEQFFGPGTRLTVL.

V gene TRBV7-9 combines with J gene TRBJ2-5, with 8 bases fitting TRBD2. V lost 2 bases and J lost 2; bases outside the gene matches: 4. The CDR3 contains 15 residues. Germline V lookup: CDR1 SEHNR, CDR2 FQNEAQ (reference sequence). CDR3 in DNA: TGTGCCAGCAGCTTAATGACGGGAGGGCAAGAGACCCAGTACTTC. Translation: CASSLMTGGQETQYF.

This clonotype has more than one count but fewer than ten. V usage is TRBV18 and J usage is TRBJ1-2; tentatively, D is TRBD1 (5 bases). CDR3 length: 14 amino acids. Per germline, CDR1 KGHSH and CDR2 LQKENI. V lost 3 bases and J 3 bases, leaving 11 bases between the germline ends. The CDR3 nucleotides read TGTGCCAGCTCACCGCGCAGGGATGACTATGGCTACACCTTC. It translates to CASSPRRDDYGYTF.